The 27 T cell receptor beta chains reported below all come from one sample, sequenced in a study of cytomegalovirus exposure and HLA in healthy donors. The primer mix had 60 Vbeta and 13 Jbeta primers. Generated by immunoSEQ multiplex PCR, the TCRdb table keeps only in-frame clones and is missing some. Among about 99,000 clones listed, 10% were seen once. The sequencing input was PBMCs. The receptor source for this set is a man between 35 and 55 years old in good health and CMV-seropositive.

The chain couples TRBV19 to TRBJ1-2, with 9 bases identical to TRBD1. CDR3 length equals 14 residues. Germline V gene sequence: CDR1 LNHDA, CDR2 SQIVND (reference sequence). With V trimmed by 6 bases and J by 6 bases, 8 bases remained unmatched. The CDR3, as DNA: TGTGCCAGTAGATATACGGGACAGGGAGATGGCTACACCTTC. It codes for CASRYTGQGDGYTF.

This rearrangement joins TRBV6-6 to TRBJ2-7; 12 bases line up with TRBD2. The trim removed 4 bases at V and 1 base at J, leaving 2 bases unmatched. This CDR3 has 15 amino acids. CDR1 MNHNY and CDR2 SVGAGI come from the germline V gene (reference sequence). DNA for the CDR3: TGTGCCAGCAGTTTGACTAGCGGGGGATCCTACGAGCAGTACTTC. Encoded protein: CASSLTSGGSYEQYF.

The chain employs TRBV7-8 and TRBJ2-5; D remains ambiguous. TRBJ2-7 explains the end of the DNA better; the J call may be wrong. CDR1 and CDR2 (germline): SGHVS, FQNEAQ. CDR3 length: 11 residues. The DNA for the CDR3 is TGTGCCAGCAGCTCAACCTACGAGCAGTACTTC. It yields the protein CASSSTYEQYF.

The chain couples TRBV29-1 to TRBJ2-2; the D gene is possibly TRBD1 (8 bases). Germline CDR1 reads SQVTM; CDR2 reads ANQGSEA. The CDR3 is 14 amino acids. V dropped 6 bases and J dropped 1 base, with 12 bases sitting between them. The CDR3 sequence is CSVQGGVNTGELFF. CDR3 DNA sequence: TGCAGCGTACAGGGGGGGGTGAACACCGGGGAGCTGTTTTTT.

This clone was detected a few times. This chain links TRBV5-1 with TRBJ2-7, with 8 bases lining up with TRBD1. Germline values: CDR1 SGHRS, CDR2 YFSETQ. The CDR3 loop spans 13 amino acids. Unmatched junction bases numbered 10, after V lost 7 bases and J lost 7 bases. The DNA for the CDR3 is TGCGCCAGCCGGGGCGGGACAGGCGGGGAGCAGTACTTC. Translating gives CASRGGTGGEQYF.

This clone was detected a few times. J is TRBJ2-3 and V is TRBV2; D possibly corresponds to TRBD2 (5 bases). The germline CDR1 and CDR2 sequences are SNHLY and FYNNEI. V lost 7 bases and J 0 bases, leaving 14 bases between the germline ends. The length of the CDR3 is 15 residues. CDR3 region: CASKQGSASTDTQYF. In DNA form, the CDR3 reads TGTGCCAGCAAGCAAGGGAGCGCTAGCACAGATACGCAGTATTTT.

The gene calls are TRBV9 and TRBJ1-2; 7 nucleotides agree with TRBD1. The V and J ends lost 7 bases and 8 bases, in that order; junction bases with no gene match: 29. The CDR3 totals 19 residues. CDR1 and CDR2 from the germline V gene are SGDLS and YYNGEE. This CDR3 is CASGDHENSGQFRRSGYTF. The DNA of the CDR3 is TGTGCCAGCGGCGACCATGAGAATTCGGGACAGTTCCGTCGGAGCGGCTACACCTTC.

The CDR3 protein is CASSFVGWVAKNIQYF. The CDR3 nucleotides read TGTGCCAGCAGTTTCGTCGGGTGGGTAGCCAAAAACATTCAGTACTTC. The chain carries TRBV27 and TRBJ2-4; D is uncertain. CDR3 length equals 16 residues. Looked up from germline, CDR1 is MNHEY and CDR2 is SMNVEV (reference sequence). V was trimmed by 3 bases and J by 0 bases, leaving 12 bases between them.

This clone has only a few counts. V and J are TRBV19 and TRBJ1-2; possibly TRBD1 for D (5 bases). Germline CDR1 and CDR2: LNHDA and SQIVND (reference sequence). The V gene lost 5 bases and the J gene lost 5 bases, with 15 bases spanning the gap. This CDR3 has 14 residues. CDR3 nucleotides: TGTGCCAGTAGTGGCCGGAAGGGACTATATGGCTACACCTTC. Translation gives CASSGRKGLYGYTF.

This chain joins TRBV2 and TRBJ2-2; a possible D gene is TRBD1 (6 bases). CDR3 length equals 12 residues. Per germline, CDR1 SNHLY and CDR2 FYNNEI. V lost 5 bases to trimming and J lost 6 bases, with 7 bases between them. Written as DNA, the CDR3 is TGTGCCAGCAGTCAGGGGCCCGGGGAGCTGTTTTTT. Protein product: CASSQGPGELFF.

A few counts support this clone. V usage is TRBV2 and J usage is TRBJ2-7; D may be TRBD1 (5 bases). CDR1 is SNHLY, CDR2 FYNNEI, per germline. The V gene lost 4 bases and the J gene lost 6 bases, with 16 bases spanning the gap. CDR3 length: 14 amino acids. In DNA, the CDR3 is TGTGCCAGCAGTGGGCAGGGTGGATTTGGCGAGCAGTACTTC. Translated, it gives CASSGQGGFGEQYF.

The rearrangement uses TRBV7-8 and TRBJ1-2; 9 nucleotides agree with TRBD1. Germline assignment: CDR1 SGHVS and CDR2 FQNEAQ. CDR3 size: 14 residues. Trimming at V came to 5 bases and at J to 8 bases, leaving 9 bases not matched to a gene. In nucleotides, the CDR3 is TGTGCCAGCAGCCAAGGGACAGGGCAAGGGGGCTACACCTTC. Translating gives CASSQGTGQGGYTF.

This clone was seen more than once but under ten times. This sequence joins TRBV7-3 and TRBJ2-3; 8 positions match TRBD1. After removal of 5 bases from V and 0 bases from J, the junction contained 4 bases not matched to a gene. The CDR3 has 15 residues. CDR1 and CDR2 from the germline V gene are SGHTA and FQGTGA. The CDR3 is CASSGGQASTDTQYF. The CDR3 nucleotides are TGTGCCAGCAGCGGGGGACAGGCGAGCACAGATACGCAGTATTTT.

This clone was seen only a few times. This chain joins TRBV6-5 and TRBJ2-7, with a tentative D call TRBD2 (5 bases). Germline CDR1 MNHEY, CDR2 SVGAGI. This CDR3 is built from 13 residues. Trimming cost V 8 bases and J 3 bases, with 14 bases left between them. Here the CDR3 reads CASVQRPNYEQYF. DNA of the CDR3: TGTGCCAGCGTCCAGCGGCCCAACTACGAGCAGTACTTC.

The chain combines TRBV11-2 with TRBJ2-1; TRBD2 matches at 9 bases. V shed 1 base, J shed 3 bases, and the junction held 7 bases outside the gene matches. CDR1 and CDR2 (germline): SGHAT, FQNNGV. This CDR3 has 17 amino acids. The CDR3: CASSLVYAGGDYNEQFF. The DNA for the CDR3 is TGTGCCAGCAGCTTAGTTTATGCGGGAGGGGACTACAATGAGCAGTTCTTC.

This rearrangement joins TRBV7-3 to TRBJ2-1; the match to TRBD2 covers 14 bases. This CDR3 contains 17 residues. V trimming: 2 bases; J trimming: 4 bases; junction bases outside the gene matches: 4. Germline-derived CDR1 and CDR2 are SGHTA and FQGTGA. CDR3 sequence: CASSLGTSGSFYNEQFF. The CDR3 region has the DNA TGTGCCAGCAGCTTAGGGACTAGCGGGAGTTTTTACAATGAGCAGTTCTTC. The full variable domain, its missing parts supplied by reference TRBV7-3 and TRBJ2-1, is GAGVSQTPSNKVTEKGKYVELRCDPISGHTALYWYRQSLGQGPEFLIYFQGTGAADDSGLPNDRFFAVRPEGSVSTLKIQRTERGDSAVYLCASSLGTSGSFYNEQFFGPGTRLTVL.

This clone was seen only a few times. This chain uses TRBV27 with TRBJ2-7, with 9 bases matching TRBD1. The CDR3 is 15 amino acids. CDR1 and CDR2 (germline): MNHEY, SMNVEV (reference sequence). V dropped 2 bases and J dropped 4; count of bases not matched to a gene: 6. CDR3 protein: CASSLRGQGLYEQYF. DNA of the CDR3: TGTGCCAGCAGTTTACGTGGACAGGGGCTTTACGAGCAGTACTTC.

The gene calls are TRBV2 and TRBJ2-2; maybe TRBD2 (5 bases). Germline V gives CDR1 SNHLY, CDR2 FYNNEI. The CDR3 consists of 13 residues. Trimming removed 3 bases at V and 4 bases at J, with 6 bases between. The CDR3 spells CASSEEVTGELFF. Here the CDR3 DNA reads TGTGCCAGCAGTGAGGAGGTCACCGGGGAGCTGTTTTTT.

This clone was counted a few times. The chain is built from TRBV10-2 and TRBJ1-1; 9 bases are shared with TRBD1. The CDR3 has 14 amino acids. Germline CDR1 is WSHSY and CDR2 is SAAADI. V was clipped by 6 bases and J by 4 bases; unmatched bases: 6. The CDR3 protein is CASRTQGAGTEAFF. CDR3 bases: TGCGCCAGCAGGACACAGGGGGCCGGCACTGAAGCTTTCTTT.

This clone was detected once. This chain joins TRBV18 and TRBJ2-2; no firm D call. Trimming shortened V by 1 base and J by 4 bases, and 7 bases separated the two germline ends. Germline CDR1 is KGHSH and CDR2 is LQKENI. The CDR3 totals 14 residues. The CDR3, as DNA: TGTGCCAGCTCACCACGAGGCCGCACCGGGGAGCTGTTTTTT. It translates to CASSPRGRTGELFF.

The J gene is TRBJ2-2, the V gene TRBV7-8; D gene ambiguous. There are 13 residues in the CDR3. Between the trimmed V and J ends, which lost 1 base and 8 bases, there was a span of 8 bases. CDR1 SGHVS and CDR2 FQNEAQ come from the germline V gene. The CDR3 reads CASSLVSRGELFF. DNA for the CDR3: TGTGCCAGCAGCTTAGTTAGCAGAGGGGAGCTGTTTTTT.

A few counts support this clone. The V call is TRBV14, the J call TRBJ1-1; D is perhaps TRBD1 (6 bases). The CDR3 is 15 amino acids. CDR1 SGHDN and CDR2 FVKESK come from the germline V gene. With 6 bases removed from V and 3 bases from J, the gap between germline ends came to 17 bases. CDR3: CASRRALRGDTEAFF. The CDR3 bases are TGTGCCAGCAGACGAGCCCTCAGGGGAGACACTGAAGCTTTCTTT.

The chain recombines TRBV27 with TRBJ2-1; D perhaps matches TRBD2 (6 bases). Deletions cut 2 bases from V and 3 bases from J, with 20 bases between. CDR3 length equals 18 residues. Germline V CDR1 and CDR2: MNHEY, SMNVEV (reference sequence). The CDR3 nucleotides are TGTGCCAGCAGTTTAATCCCGGGACTCTCCCCCGGCTACAATGAGCAGTTCTTC. Protein sequence: CASSLIPGLSPGYNEQFF.

This clone was seen only a few times. The chain couples TRBV28 to TRBJ2-2; tentatively, D is TRBD2 (6 bases). Trimming shortened V by 0 bases and J by 5 bases, and 13 bases separated the two germline ends. The germline V gene has CDR1 MDHEN and CDR2 SYDVKM. This CDR3 contains 16 residues. The DNA of the CDR3 is TGTGCCAGCAGTTTATGGTGGAGGGGTGGGACCGGGGAGCTGTTTTTT. Protein: CASSLWWRGGTGELFF.

This clone was observed a few times. The rearrangement links TRBV6-1 to TRBJ2-7; TRBD2 might be the D (6 bases). The CDR3 has 14 amino acids. The germline V gene has CDR1 MNHNS and CDR2 SASEGT. The V end lost 8 bases, the J end lost 5 bases, and 19 bases lay between the germline ends. This chain's CDR3 is CASVRGTLLDEQYF. The CDR3 DNA reads TGTGCCAGCGTCCGGGGGACCCTTCTCGACGAGCAGTACTTC.

This clone was found a few times. The chain carries TRBV5-4 and TRBJ2-7, with 9 bases aligning to TRBD1. Per the germline V gene, CDR1 is SGHNT and CDR2 is YYREEE (reference sequence). The CDR3 loop spans 18 amino acids. The V gene end was trimmed by 4 bases and the J gene end by 5 bases; junction bases not matched to a gene: 19. CDR3 in DNA: TGTGCCAGCAGCCCTCACTTGGGGGGACAGGGAAGAGGAGACGAGCAGTACTTC. Translated, it gives CASSPHLGGQGRGDEQYF.

This clone has only a few counts. This chain joins TRBV10-1 and TRBJ2-5; possible D gene TRBD2, 6 bases. Germline CDR1 WNHNN, CDR2 SYGVQD (reference sequence). The length of the CDR3 is 16 residues. V lost 0 bases to trimming and J lost 3 bases, with 14 bases between them. The CDR3 is CASSESMRDPKETQYF. In DNA form, the CDR3 reads TGCGCCAGCAGTGAGTCGATGCGGGACCCGAAAGAGACCCAGTACTTC.